Sequencing of this TCR beta chain was carried out in a study of cytomegalovirus exposure and HLA in healthy donors. Study outcomes and limitations: The sole available immune exposure information was CMV serostatus. In a later analysis, CMV-associated beta chains were mostly HLA-associated, it appeared.

This CDR3 contains 15 residues. Trimming at V came to 0 bases and at J to 9 bases, leaving 7 bases not matched to a gene. Germline CDR1 reads LGHNA; CDR2 reads YSLEER. The PCR contained 60 Vbeta and 13 Jbeta primers. Here immunoSEQ multiplex PCR was the method, and the copy in TCRdb shows in-frame clones only, minus some. The profile shows some 150,000 clones, 75% to 85% of them singletons. Turning to this clone: Its specificity is not known.

The sample consisted of PBMCs. The receptor was isolated from a woman aged 40 to 50 in good health and CMV-seronegative. The chain has TRBV4-3 and TRBJ2-1; 8 nucleotides align to TRBD2. CDR3: CASSQDRAGDGEQFF. In nucleotides, the CDR3 is TGCGCCAGCAGCCAAGATAGAGCGGGGGACGGTGAGCAGTTCTTC.